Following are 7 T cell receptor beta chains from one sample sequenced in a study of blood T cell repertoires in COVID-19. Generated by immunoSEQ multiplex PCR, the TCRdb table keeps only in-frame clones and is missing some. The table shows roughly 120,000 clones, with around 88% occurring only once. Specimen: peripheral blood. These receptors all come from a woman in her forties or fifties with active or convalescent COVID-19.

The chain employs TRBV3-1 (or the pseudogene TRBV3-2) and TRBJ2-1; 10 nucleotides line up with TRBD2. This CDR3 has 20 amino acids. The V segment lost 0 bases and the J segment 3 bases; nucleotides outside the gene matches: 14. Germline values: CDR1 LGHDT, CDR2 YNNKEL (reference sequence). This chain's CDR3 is CASSQETSGLAYDLYNEQFF. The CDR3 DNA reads TGTGCCAGCAGCCAAGAGACTAGCGGGTTGGCCTATGATCTCTACAATGAGCAGTTCTTC.

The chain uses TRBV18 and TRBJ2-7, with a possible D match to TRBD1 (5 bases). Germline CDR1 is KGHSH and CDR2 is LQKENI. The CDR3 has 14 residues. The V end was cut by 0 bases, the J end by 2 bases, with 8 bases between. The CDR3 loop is CASSPPVRAYEQYF. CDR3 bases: TGTGCCAGCTCACCACCCGTCAGGGCCTACGAGCAGTACTTC.

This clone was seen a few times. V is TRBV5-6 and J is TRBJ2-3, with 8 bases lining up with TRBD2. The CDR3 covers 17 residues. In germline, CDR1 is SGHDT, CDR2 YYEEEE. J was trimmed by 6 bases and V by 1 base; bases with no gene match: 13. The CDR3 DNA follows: TGTGCCAGCAGCTTGCCGGGACTAGTGGGAATACTGGATACGCAGTATTTT. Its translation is CASSLPGLVGILDTQYF. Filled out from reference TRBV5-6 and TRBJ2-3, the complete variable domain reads DAGVTQSPTHLIKTRGQQVTLRCSPKSGHDTVSWYQQALGQGPQFIFQYYEEEERQRGNFPDRFSGHQFPNYSSELNVNALLLGDSALYLCASSLPGLVGILDTQYFGPGTRLTVL.

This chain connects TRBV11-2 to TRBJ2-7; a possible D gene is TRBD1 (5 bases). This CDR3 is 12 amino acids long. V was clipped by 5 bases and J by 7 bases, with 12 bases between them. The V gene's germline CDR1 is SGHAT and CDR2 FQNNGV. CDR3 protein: CASSEITGEQYF. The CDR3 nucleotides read TGTGCCAGCAGCGAGATCACAGGAGAGCAGTACTTC.

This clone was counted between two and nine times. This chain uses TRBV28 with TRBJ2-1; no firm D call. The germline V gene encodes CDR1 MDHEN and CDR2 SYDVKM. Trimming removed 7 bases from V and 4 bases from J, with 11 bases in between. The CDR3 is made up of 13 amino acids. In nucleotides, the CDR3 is TGTGCCAGCATTAGTCCCCAATACAATGAGCAGTTCTTC. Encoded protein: CASISPQYNEQFF.

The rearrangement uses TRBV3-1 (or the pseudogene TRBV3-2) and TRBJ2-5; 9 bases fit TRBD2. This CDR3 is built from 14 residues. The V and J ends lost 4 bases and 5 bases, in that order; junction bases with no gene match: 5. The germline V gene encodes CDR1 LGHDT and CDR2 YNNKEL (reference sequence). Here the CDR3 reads CASSPRTSAETQYF. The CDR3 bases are TGTGCCAGCAGCCCGAGGACTAGCGCGGAGACCCAGTACTTC.

This CDR3 is CASRAPGVDTQYF. CDR3 bases: TGTGCCAGCAGGGCCCCGGGGGTAGATACGCAGTATTTT. This sequence joins TRBV28 and TRBJ2-3; TRBD2 might be the D (6 bases). This CDR3 spans 13 amino acids. Between the trimmed V and J ends, which lost 6 bases and 5 bases, there was a span of 12 bases. CDR1 is MDHEN, CDR2 SYDVKM, per germline.